Listed below are T cell receptor beta chains from one sample, sequenced in a study of blood T cell repertoires in COVID-19. Produced via immunoSEQ multiplex PCR; TCRdb's table is partial and in-frame only. Of around 150,000 clones listed, around 80% are singletons. The sequenced material came from peripheral blood. The receptors were sampled from a man between 60 and 75 years old who had recovered from COVID-19. The CDR3 runs from the conserved cysteine through the conserved F or W. Fields, in order: CDR3 protein, CDR3 DNA, clone size, D gene, J gene, V gene. The D gene is left open where the match is weak. Clone sizes are given selectively: once, few, many, or a class where the clone is expanded.

CDR3: CASSQDLEHFGEAFF; DNA: TGCGCCAGCAGCCAAGATCTTGAACATTTTGGTGAAGCTTTCTTT; size: -; D: -; J: TRBJ1-1; V: TRBV4-3
CDR3: CASSYGQGRLDEQFF; DNA: TGTGCCAGCAGTTATGGACAGGGGCGGTTGGATGAGCAGTTCTTC; size: -; D: TRBD1; J: TRBJ2-1; V: TRBV6-5
CDR3: CASSLGGQETQYF; DNA: TGTGCCAGCAGCTTAGGCGGTCAGGAGACCCAGTACTTC; size: once; D: -; J: TRBJ2-5; V: TRBV11-3
CDR3: CASSQGLAGVYEQYF; DNA: TGTGCCAGCAGCCAAGGACTAGCGGGAGTATACGAGCAGTACTTC; size: -; D: TRBD2; J: TRBJ2-7; V: TRBV3-1/TRBV3-2
CDR3: CAWNRGPKNIQYF; DNA: TGTGCCTGGAACAGGGGACCCAAAAACATTCAGTACTTC; size: -; D: TRBD1; J: TRBJ2-4; V: TRBV30
CDR3: CASRGLGGGTQYF; DNA: TGCGCCAGCAGGGGATTGGGAGGGGGGACTCAGTACTTC; size: -; D: -; J: TRBJ2-4; V: TRBV4-1
CDR3: CASSPGGTGDVHEQYF; DNA: TGTGCCAGCAGCCCGGGAGGGACAGGGGATGTCCACGAGCAGTACTTC; size: -; D: TRBD1; J: TRBJ2-7; V: TRBV16
CDR3: CASSEYGRAGGEQFF; DNA: TGTGCCAGCAGTGAATACGGGAGGGCCGGGGGTGAGCAGTTCTTC; size: -; D: TRBD2; J: TRBJ2-1; V: TRBV25-1
CDR3: CASSLGQAWVQETQYF; DNA: TGTGCCAGCAGCTTGGGACAGGCTTGGGTCCAAGAGACCCAGTACTTC; size: once; D: TRBD1; J: TRBJ2-5; V: TRBV7-8
CDR3: CASSLGQGANTGELFF; DNA: TGCGCCAGCAGCTTGGGACAGGGGGCGAACACCGGGGAGCTGTTTTTT; size: once; D: TRBD1; J: TRBJ2-2; V: TRBV5-1
CDR3: CASSYMTGGFYEQYF; DNA: TGTGCCAGCAGTTACATGACAGGGGGCTTCTACGAGCAGTACTTC; size: -; D: TRBD1; J: TRBJ2-7; V: TRBV28
CDR3: CASSPPTEPYGYTF; DNA: TGTGCCAGCTCACCACCGACAGAGCCTTATGGCTACACCTTC; size: -; D: -; J: TRBJ1-2; V: TRBV18
CDR3: CASSQTFF; DNA: TGTGCCAGCAGTCAGACTTTCTTT; size: -; D: -; J: TRBJ1-1; V: TRBV27
CDR3: CASSLDSMNTEAFF; DNA: TGCGCCAGCAGCTTGGACAGTATGAACACTGAAGCTTTCTTT; size: -; D: -; J: TRBJ1-1; V: TRBV5-1
CDR3: CASSFLQGYDPESNTEAFF; DNA: TGTGCCAGCAGCTTTCTACAGGGTTATGACCCGGAGTCGAACACTGAAGCTTTCTTT; size: -; D: -; J: TRBJ1-1; V: TRBV7-2
CDR3: CASRPTGGERGYTF; DNA: TGTGCCAGCAGACCGACAGGGGGCGAGAGGGGCTACACCTTC; size: -; D: TRBD1; J: TRBJ1-2; V: TRBV6-5
CDR3: CASSIEGQPSYEQYF; DNA: TGTGCCAGTAGTATAGAGGGGCAGCCGTCCTACGAGCAGTACTTC; size: once; D: -; J: TRBJ2-7; V: TRBV19
CDR3: CASSAENYSNQPQHF; DNA: TGTGCCAGCAGTGCAGAAAATTATAGCAATCAGCCCCAGCATTTT; size: few; D: -; J: TRBJ1-5; V: TRBV2
CDR3: CASSHPTRGGRNEQFF; DNA: TGTGCCAGCAGCCACCCGACAAGGGGGGGTCGGAATGAGCAGTTCTTC; size: -; D: -; J: TRBJ2-1; V: TRBV3-1/TRBV3-2
CDR3: CATSDWTGTDTQYF; DNA: TGTGCCACCAGTGATTGGACAGGGACAGATACGCAGTATTTT; size: -; D: TRBD1; J: TRBJ2-3; V: TRBV24-1
CDR3: CASSQARAGNTIYF; DNA: TGTGCCAGCAGCCAAGCCAGGGCGGGAAACACCATATATTTT; size: -; D: -; J: TRBJ1-3; V: TRBV14
CDR3: CASSLADRGYGYTF; DNA: TGTGCCAGCAGTTTGGCCGACAGGGGGTATGGCTACACCTTC; size: -; D: TRBD1; J: TRBJ1-2; V: TRBV28
CDR3: CAWRATGGIYTF; DNA: TGTGCCTGGAGGGCGACAGGGGGCATCTACACCTTC; size: -; D: TRBD1; J: TRBJ1-2; V: TRBV30
CDR3: CSVGAGFDEQYF; DNA: TGCAGCGTTGGGGCGGGGTTCGACGAGCAGTACTTC; size: -; D: -; J: TRBJ2-7; V: TRBV29-1
CDR3: CASSPTAGRSYEQYF; DNA: TGTGCCAGTAGTCCCACTGCGGGCAGATCCTACGAGCAGTACTTC; size: once; D: -; J: TRBJ2-7; V: TRBV19
CDR3: CAWSPKREAGRGTQYF; DNA: TGTGCCTGGTCCCCTAAGCGGGAGGCCGGGCGGGGTACGCAGTATTTT; size: -; D: TRBD2; J: TRBJ2-3; V: TRBV30
CDR3: CASSSTGTRSSGANVLTF; DNA: TGTGCCAGCAGTTCGACCGGGACTAGGAGCTCTGGGGCCAACGTCCTGACTTTC; size: once; D: TRBD2; J: TRBJ2-6; V: TRBV27
CDR3: CASSQDGGQGRRNTEAFF; DNA: TGTGCCAGCAGCCAAGATGGGGGACAGGGGCGGAGGAACACTGAAGCTTTCTTT; size: few; D: TRBD1; J: TRBJ1-1; V: TRBV3-1/TRBV3-2
CDR3: CSASRTRTQTQYF; DNA: TGCAGTGCTAGTCGGACTAGGACGCAGACCCAGTACTTC; size: -; D: TRBD2; J: TRBJ2-5; V: TRBV20-1
CDR3: CASSPPVRGGEKQYF; DNA: TGTGCCAGCTCACCACCCGTCAGGGGTGGGGAAAAGCAGTACTTC; size: -; D: -; J: TRBJ2-7; V: TRBV18
CDR3: CASSVEPPLDRGSEAFF; DNA: TGTGCCAGCAGTGTCGAGCCCCCCCTGGACAGGGGCTCTGAAGCTTTCTTT; size: once; D: TRBD1; J: TRBJ1-1; V: TRBV6-1
CDR3: CASSVKGGPGEKLFF; DNA: TGTGCCAGTAGTGTTAAGGGAGGACCGGGCGAAAAACTGTTTTTT; size: -; D: -; J: TRBJ1-4; V: TRBV19
CDR3: CASSDKAGSFGQYF; DNA: TGTGCCAGCAGTGATAAAGCGGGCTCTTTCGGGCAGTACTTC; size: few; D: -; J: TRBJ2-7; V: TRBV2
CDR3: CASSERGGRVAPETQYF; DNA: TGTGCCAGCAGTGAAAGGGGGGGACGGGTGGCGCCGGAGACCCAGTACTTC; size: -; D: -; J: TRBJ2-5; V: TRBV6-1
CDR3: CASSPAGTGETSGYLAKNIQYF; DNA: TGTGCCAGCAGTCCGGCGGGGACAGGGGAGACTAGCGGGTACCTAGCCAAAAACATTCAGTACTTC; size: -; D: -; J: TRBJ2-4; V: TRBV28
CDR3: CASKTDTYETQYF; DNA: TGTGCCAGCAAAACAGATACCTACGAGACCCAGTACTTC; size: -; D: -; J: TRBJ2-5; V: TRBV12-3/TRBV12-4
CDR3: CASSLGPQGGSYEQYF; DNA: TGTGCCAGCAGTTTAGGGCCCCAAGGCGGGAGCTACGAGCAGTACTTC; size: -; D: TRBD2; J: TRBJ2-7; V: TRBV27
CDR3: CASSPGGARYEQYF; DNA: TGTGCCAGCAGTCCAGGGGGCGCGAGGTACGAGCAGTACTTC; size: -; D: TRBD1; J: TRBJ2-7; V: TRBV6-2/TRBV6-3
CDR3: CSVVWQGNQETQYF; DNA: TGCAGCGTTGTATGGCAGGGGAACCAAGAGACCCAGTACTTC; size: -; D: -; J: TRBJ2-5; V: TRBV29-1
CDR3: CASSLARGTGYEAFF; DNA: TGCGCCAGCAGCTTGGCTAGGGGCACGGGTTATGAAGCTTTCTTT; size: -; D: -; J: TRBJ1-1; V: TRBV5-1
CDR3: CASQPNSGEKLFF; DNA: TGTGCCTCCCAACCAAACTCAGGGGAAAAACTGTTTTTT; size: few; D: -; J: TRBJ1-4; V: TRBV12-3/TRBV12-4
CDR3: CASSLDRPSTDTQYF; DNA: TGTGCCAGCAGCTTGGACAGGCCTAGCACAGATACGCAGTATTTT; size: -; D: -; J: TRBJ2-3; V: TRBV5-4
CDR3: CASSPHRDGNTIYF; DNA: TGTGCCAGCAGCCCCCACAGGGATGGAAACACCATATATTTT; size: -; D: -; J: TRBJ1-3; V: TRBV11-2
CDR3: CASTGQENTGELFF; DNA: TGTGCCAGCACCGGACAGGAGAACACCGGGGAGCTGTTTTTT; size: -; D: TRBD1; J: TRBJ2-2; V: TRBV9
CDR3: CASSLRDRVSYEQYF; DNA: TGTGCCAGCAGCTTACGGGACAGGGTCTCCTACGAGCAGTACTTC; size: -; D: TRBD1; J: TRBJ2-7; V: TRBV7-2
CDR3: CASSPTTGAYEQYF; DNA: TGTGCCAGCAGCCCTACCACAGGGGCCTACGAGCAGTACTTC; size: few; D: TRBD1; J: TRBJ2-7; V: TRBV7-2
CDR3: CAISETSINQPQHF; DNA: TGTGCCATCAGTGAGACTAGCATTAATCAGCCCCAGCATTTT; size: -; D: -; J: TRBJ1-5; V: TRBV10-3
CDR3: CASSYPGTSGRADSYEQYF; DNA: TGTGCCAGCAGTTACCCGGGGACTAGCGGGAGGGCCGATTCCTACGAGCAGTACTTC; size: few; D: TRBD2; J: TRBJ2-7; V: TRBV6-2/TRBV6-3
CDR3: CCHSGRGTGELFF; DNA: TGTTGCCATAGCGGGCGAGGCACCGGGGAGCTGTTTTTT; size: -; D: TRBD2; J: TRBJ2-2; V: TRBV7-9
CDR3: CASSHTVSGRISYEQYF; DNA: TGTGCCAGCAGCCATACGGTGAGCGGGAGGATCTCCTACGAGCAGTACTTC; size: -; D: TRBD2; J: TRBJ2-7; V: TRBV4-2
CDR3: CASSYGGPSYNEQFF; DNA: TGTGCCAGCAGCTACGGGGGTCCCTCCTACAATGAGCAGTTCTTC; size: -; D: -; J: TRBJ2-1; V: TRBV7-8
CDR3: CASRADRNNQPQHF; DNA: TGTGCCAGCAGAGCGGACAGAAACAATCAGCCCCAGCATTTT; size: -; D: -; J: TRBJ1-5; V: TRBV6-5
CDR3: CASSLQGGNTEAFF; DNA: TGTGCCAGCAGCCTCCAAGGGGGGAACACTGAAGCTTTCTTT; size: -; D: -; J: TRBJ1-1; V: TRBV7-8
CDR3: CASSEMGLGANEKLFF; DNA: TGTGCCAGCAGTGAAATGGGGCTTGGGGCTAATGAAAAACTGTTTTTT; size: -; D: -; J: TRBJ1-4; V: TRBV2
CDR3: CSVETGGVGDGYTF; DNA: TGCAGCGTTGAAACAGGGGGCGTTGGTGATGGCTACACCTTC; size: -; D: TRBD1; J: TRBJ1-2; V: TRBV29-1
CDR3: CASSIGTSSYEQYF; DNA: TGTGCCAGTAGTATCGGGACTAGCAGCTACGAGCAGTACTTC; size: -; D: TRBD2; J: TRBJ2-7; V: TRBV19
CDR3: CASTRNPGREQFF; DNA: TGTGCCAGCACCCGAAACCCGGGAAGAGAGCAGTTCTTC; size: -; D: -; J: TRBJ2-1; V: TRBV5-4